This TCR beta chain was identified in a study of shared clonotypes between healthy human individuals. Study summary: Three plates each covered CD4 naive and memory; CD8 naive two, CD8 memory one.

Genomic DNA of every subset was divided equally among multiple immunoSEQ plates. As processed by the authors: Junction-only sequences produced by ImmunoSEQ had no quality scores, so filtering differed. The protocol was immunoSEQ multiplex PCR, while the TCRdb copy is restricted to in-frame clones and leaves out a portion. V, J and clone size are taken as reported in that table, and D and trimming were inferred from the DNA itself. In the table there are roughly 640,000 clones, less than 98% of which are singletons. The trim removed 7 bases at V and 5 bases at J, leaving 12 bases unmatched. The length of the CDR3 is 16 residues. Germline lookup yields CDR1 MDHEN and CDR2 SYDVKM. In the case of this clone: Its cognate antigen is unknown.

Notes on the study in general: Relative to memory subsets, naive subsets generally showed larger estimated richness.

The receptor comes from a woman in her twenties or thirties in good health. Material: naive CD4+ T cells sorted from blood. Subset reported: CD45RA+ positively selected. V and J are TRBV28 and TRBJ2-2; 8 bases agree with TRBD2. CDR3 protein: CASNLKREFRTGELFF. Written as DNA, the CDR3 is TGTGCCAGCAACCTAAAGCGGGAGTTTAGGACCGGGGAGCTGTTTTTT.